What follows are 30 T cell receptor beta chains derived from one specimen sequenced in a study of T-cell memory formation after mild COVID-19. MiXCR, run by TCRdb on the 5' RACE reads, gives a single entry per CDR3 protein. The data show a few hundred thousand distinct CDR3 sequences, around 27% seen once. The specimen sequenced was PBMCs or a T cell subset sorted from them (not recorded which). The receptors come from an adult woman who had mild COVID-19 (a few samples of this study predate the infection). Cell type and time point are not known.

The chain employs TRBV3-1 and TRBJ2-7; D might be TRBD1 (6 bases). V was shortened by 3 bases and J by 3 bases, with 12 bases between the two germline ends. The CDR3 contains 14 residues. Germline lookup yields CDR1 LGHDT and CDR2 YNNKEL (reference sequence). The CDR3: CASSQGHSFYEQYF. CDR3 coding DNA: TGTGCCAGCAGCCAGGGACATAGCTTCTACGAGCAGTACTTC.

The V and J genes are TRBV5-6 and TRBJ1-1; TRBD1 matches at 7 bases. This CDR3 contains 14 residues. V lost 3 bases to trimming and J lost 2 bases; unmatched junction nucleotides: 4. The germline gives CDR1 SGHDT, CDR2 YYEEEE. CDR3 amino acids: CASSWGQPNTEAFF. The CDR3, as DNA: TGTGCCAGCAGCTGGGGACAGCCAAACACTGAAGCTTTCTTT.

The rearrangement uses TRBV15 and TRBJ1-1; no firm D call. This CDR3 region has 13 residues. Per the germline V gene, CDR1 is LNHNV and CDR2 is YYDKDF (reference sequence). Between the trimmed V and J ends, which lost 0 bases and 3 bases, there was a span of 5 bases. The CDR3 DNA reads TGTGCCACCAGCAGAGAATCCCACACTGAAGCTTTCTTT. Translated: CATSRESHTEAFF.

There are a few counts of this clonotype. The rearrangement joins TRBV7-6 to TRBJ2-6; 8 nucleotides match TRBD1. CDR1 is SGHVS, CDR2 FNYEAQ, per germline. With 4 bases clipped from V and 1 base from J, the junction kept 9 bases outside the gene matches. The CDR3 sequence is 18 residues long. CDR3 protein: CASSSGQGWVSGANVLTF. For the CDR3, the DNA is TGTGCCAGCAGCTCCGGACAGGGTTGGGTTTCTGGGGCCAACGTCCTGACTTTC.

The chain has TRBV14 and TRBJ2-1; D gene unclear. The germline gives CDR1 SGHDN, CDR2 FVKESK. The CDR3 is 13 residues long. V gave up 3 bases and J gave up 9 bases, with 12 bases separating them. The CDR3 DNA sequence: TGTGCCAGCAGCCAGAACCTATGGAGTGAGCAGTTCTTC. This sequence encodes CASSQNLWSEQFF.

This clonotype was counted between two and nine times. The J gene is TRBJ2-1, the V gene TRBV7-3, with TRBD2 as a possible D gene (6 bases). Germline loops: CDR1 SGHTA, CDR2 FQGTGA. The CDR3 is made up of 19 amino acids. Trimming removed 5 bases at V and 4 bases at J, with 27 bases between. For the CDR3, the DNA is TGTGCCAGCAGCCCCTGGCCCTCCGGGGTTGCTCGGGGGTACAATGAGCAGTTCTTC. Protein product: CASSPWPSGVARGYNEQFF.

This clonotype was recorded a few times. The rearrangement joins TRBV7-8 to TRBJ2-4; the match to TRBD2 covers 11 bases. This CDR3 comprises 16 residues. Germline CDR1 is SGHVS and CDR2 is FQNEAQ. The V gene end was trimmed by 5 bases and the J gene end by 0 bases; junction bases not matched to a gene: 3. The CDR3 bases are TGTGCCAGCAGCCGCGGACTAGCGGGAGCCAAAAACATTCAGTACTTC. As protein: CASSRGLAGAKNIQYF.

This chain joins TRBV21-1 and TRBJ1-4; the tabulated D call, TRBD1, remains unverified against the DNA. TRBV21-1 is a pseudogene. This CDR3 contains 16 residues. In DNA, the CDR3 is TGTGCCAGCAGCGAGAATAACAGGTCTTGGAATGAAAAACTGTTTTTT. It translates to CASSENNRSWNEKLFF.

CDR3 region: CASSQGLYISGELFF. CDR3 coding DNA: TGTGCCAGCAGCCAGGGGCTATACATCTCCGGGGAGCTGTTTTTT. The chain carries TRBV2 and TRBJ2-2, with a possible D match to TRBD1 (6 bases). The V end lost 6 bases, the J end lost 6 bases, and 17 bases lay between the germline ends. The CDR3 extends over 15 amino acids. CDR1 and CDR2 (germline): SNHLY, FYNNEI.

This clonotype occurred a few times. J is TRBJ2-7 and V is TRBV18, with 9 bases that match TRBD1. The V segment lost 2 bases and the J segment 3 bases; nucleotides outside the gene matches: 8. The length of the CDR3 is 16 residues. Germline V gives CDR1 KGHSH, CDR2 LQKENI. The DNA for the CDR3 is TGTGCCAGCTCACCATCCCGGATGGACAGGGGCTACGAGCAGTACTTC. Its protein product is CASSPSRMDRGYEQYF.

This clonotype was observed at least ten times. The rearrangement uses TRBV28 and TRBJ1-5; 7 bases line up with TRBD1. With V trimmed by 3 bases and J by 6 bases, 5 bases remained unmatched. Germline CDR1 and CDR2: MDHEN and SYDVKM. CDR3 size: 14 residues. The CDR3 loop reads CASSFVTGPQPQHF. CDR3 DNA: TGTGCCAGCAGTTTTGTGACAGGGCCTCAGCCCCAGCATTTT.

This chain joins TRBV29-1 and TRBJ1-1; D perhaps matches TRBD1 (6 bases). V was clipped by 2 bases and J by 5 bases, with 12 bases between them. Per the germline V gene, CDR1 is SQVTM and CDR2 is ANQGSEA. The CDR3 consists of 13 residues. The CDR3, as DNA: TGCAGCGTTGAAATGGGGGGCTTAACTGAAGCTTTCTTT. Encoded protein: CSVEMGGLTEAFF.

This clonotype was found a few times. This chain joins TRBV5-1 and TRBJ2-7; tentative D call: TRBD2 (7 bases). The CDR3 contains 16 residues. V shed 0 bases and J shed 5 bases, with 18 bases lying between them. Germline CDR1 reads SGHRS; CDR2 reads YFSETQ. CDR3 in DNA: TGCGCCAGCAGCTTGGCGGGGGGCCCCTACCTCGACGAGCAGTACTTC. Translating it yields CASSLAGGPYLDEQYF. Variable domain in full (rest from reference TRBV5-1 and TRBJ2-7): KAGVTQTPRYLIKTRGQQVTLSCSPISGHRSVSWYQQTPGQGLQFLFEYFSETQRNKGNFPGRFSGRQFSNSRSEMNVSTLELGDSALYLCASSLAGGPYLDEQYFGPGTRLTVT.

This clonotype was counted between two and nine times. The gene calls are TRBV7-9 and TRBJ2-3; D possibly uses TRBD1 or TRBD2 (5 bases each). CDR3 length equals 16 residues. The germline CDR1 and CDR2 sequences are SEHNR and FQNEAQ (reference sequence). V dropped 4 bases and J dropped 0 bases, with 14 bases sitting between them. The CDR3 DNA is TGTGCCAGCAGCTCCAGGGAGACGTCTAGCACAGATACGCAGTATTTT. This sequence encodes CASSSRETSSTDTQYF.

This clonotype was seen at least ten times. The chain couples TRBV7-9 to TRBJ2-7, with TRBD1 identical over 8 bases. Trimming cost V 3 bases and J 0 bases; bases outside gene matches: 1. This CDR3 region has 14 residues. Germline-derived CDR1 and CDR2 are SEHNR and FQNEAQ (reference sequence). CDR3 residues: CASSFGQGSYEQYF. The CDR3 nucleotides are TGTGCCAGCAGCTTCGGACAGGGCTCCTACGAGCAGTACTTC.

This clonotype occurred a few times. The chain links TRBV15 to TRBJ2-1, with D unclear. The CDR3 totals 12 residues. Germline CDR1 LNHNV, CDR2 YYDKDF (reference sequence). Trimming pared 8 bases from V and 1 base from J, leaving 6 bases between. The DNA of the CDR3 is TGTGCCACCGGCACGTCCTACAATGAGCAGTTCTTC. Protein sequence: CATGTSYNEQFF.

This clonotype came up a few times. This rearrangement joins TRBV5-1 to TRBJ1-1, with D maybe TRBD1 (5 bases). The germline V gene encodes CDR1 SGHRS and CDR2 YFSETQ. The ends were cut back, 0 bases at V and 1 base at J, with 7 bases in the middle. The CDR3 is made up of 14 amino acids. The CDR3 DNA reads TGCGCCAGCAGCTTGGACAGGCCGAACACTGAAGCTTTCTTT. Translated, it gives CASSLDRPNTEAFF.

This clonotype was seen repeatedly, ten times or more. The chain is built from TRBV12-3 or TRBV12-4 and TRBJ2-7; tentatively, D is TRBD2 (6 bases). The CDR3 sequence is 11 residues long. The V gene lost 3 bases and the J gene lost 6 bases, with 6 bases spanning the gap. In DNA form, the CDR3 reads TGTGCCAGCAGTTTGGGGGGCGAGCAGTACTTC. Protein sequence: CASSLGGEQYF.

DNA for the CDR3: TGTGCCAGCGCGGGGGGGACCGAGCAGTACTTC. Its protein product is CASAGGTEQYF. This chain uses TRBV25-1 with TRBJ2-7; 9 bases are a match to TRBD2. After removal of 8 bases from V and 6 bases from J, the junction contained 2 bases not matched to a gene. CDR3 length equals 11 residues. Germline CDR1 reads MGHDK; CDR2 reads SYGVNS.

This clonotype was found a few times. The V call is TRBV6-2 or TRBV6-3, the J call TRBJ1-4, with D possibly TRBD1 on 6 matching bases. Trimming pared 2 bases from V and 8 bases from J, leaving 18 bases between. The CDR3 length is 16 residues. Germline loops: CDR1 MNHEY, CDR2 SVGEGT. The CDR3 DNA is TGTGCCAGCAGTTACCCCGGGACACGGGGGATGGAAAAACTGTTTTTT. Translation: CASSYPGTRGMEKLFF.

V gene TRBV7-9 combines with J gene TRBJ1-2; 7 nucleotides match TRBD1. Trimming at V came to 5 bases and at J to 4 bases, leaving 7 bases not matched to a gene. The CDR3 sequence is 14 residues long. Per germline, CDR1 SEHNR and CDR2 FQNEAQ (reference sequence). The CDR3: CASSPSYRGYGYTF. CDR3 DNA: TGTGCCAGCAGCCCCTCCTACAGGGGCTATGGCTACACCTTC.

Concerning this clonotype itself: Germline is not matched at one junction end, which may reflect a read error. In DNA form, the CDR3 reads TGTGCCAGCAGCCTAGACAGGGATGCTTTCTTT. It translates to CASSLDRDAFF. The chain recombines TRBV11-2 with TRBJ1-1; 7 nucleotides match TRBD1. The CDR3 runs 11 residues. Per germline, CDR1 SGHAT and CDR2 FQNNGV.

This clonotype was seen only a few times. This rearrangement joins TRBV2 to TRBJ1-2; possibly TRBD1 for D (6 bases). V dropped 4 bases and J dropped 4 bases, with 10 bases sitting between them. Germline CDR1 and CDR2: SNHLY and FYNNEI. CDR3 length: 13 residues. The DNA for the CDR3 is TGTGCCAGCAGTGTGGGCAGGGGCTATGGCTACACCTTC. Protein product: CASSVGRGYGYTF.

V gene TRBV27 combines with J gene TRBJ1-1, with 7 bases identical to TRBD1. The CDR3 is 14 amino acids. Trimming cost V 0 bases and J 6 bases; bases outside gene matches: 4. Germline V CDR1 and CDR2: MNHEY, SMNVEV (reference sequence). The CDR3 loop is CASSLSTGYAEAFF. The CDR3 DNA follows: TGTGCCAGCAGTTTATCGACAGGGTACGCTGAAGCTTTCTTT.

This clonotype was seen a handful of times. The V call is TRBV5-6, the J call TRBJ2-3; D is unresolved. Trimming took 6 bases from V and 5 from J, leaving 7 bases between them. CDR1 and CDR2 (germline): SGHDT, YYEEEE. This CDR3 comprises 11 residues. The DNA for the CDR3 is TGTGCCAGCAACAACATAGATACGCAGTATTTT. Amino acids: CASNNIDTQYF.

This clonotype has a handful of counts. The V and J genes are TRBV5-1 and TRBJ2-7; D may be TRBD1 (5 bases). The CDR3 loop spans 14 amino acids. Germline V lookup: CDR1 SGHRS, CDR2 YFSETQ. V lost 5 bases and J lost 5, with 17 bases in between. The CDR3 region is CASSGAQSWDEQYF. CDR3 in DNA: TGCGCCAGCAGTGGGGCCCAGTCGTGGGACGAGCAGTACTTC.

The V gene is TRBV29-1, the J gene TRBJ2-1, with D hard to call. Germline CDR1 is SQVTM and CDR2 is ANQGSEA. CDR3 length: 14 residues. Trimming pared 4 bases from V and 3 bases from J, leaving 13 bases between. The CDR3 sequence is CSVVDWAGYNEQFF. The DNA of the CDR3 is TGCAGCGTTGTGGATTGGGCAGGCTACAATGAGCAGTTCTTC.

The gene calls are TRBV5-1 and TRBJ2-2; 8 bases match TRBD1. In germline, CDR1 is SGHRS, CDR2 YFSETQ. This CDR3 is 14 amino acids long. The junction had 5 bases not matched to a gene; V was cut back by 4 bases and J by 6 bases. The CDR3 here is CASSRQQGAGELFF. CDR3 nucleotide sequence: TGCGCCAGCAGCAGACAACAGGGGGCCGGGGAGCTGTTTTTT. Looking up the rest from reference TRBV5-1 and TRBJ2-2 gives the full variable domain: KAGVTQTPRYLIKTRGQQVTLSCSPISGHRSVSWYQQTPGQGLQFLFEYFSETQRNKGNFPGRFSGRQFSNSRSEMNVSTLELGDSALYLCASSRQQGAGELFFGEGSRLTVL.

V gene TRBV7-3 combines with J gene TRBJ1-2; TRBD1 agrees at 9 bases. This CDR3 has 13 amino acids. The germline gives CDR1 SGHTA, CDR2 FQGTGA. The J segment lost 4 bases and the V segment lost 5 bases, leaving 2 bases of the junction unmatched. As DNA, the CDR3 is TGTGCCAGCAGCCAGACAGGGGGCTATGGCTACACCTTC. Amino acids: CASSQTGGYGYTF. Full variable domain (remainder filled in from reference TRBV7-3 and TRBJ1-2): GAGVSQTPSNKVTEKGKYVELRCDPISGHTALYWYRQSLGQGPEFLIYFQGTGAADDSGLPNDRFFAVRPEGSVSTLKIQRTERGDSAVYLCASSQTGGYGYTFGSGTRLTVV.

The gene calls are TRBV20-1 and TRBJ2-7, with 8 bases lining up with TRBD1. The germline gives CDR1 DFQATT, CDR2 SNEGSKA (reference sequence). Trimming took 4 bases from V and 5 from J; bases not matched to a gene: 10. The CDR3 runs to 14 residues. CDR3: CSAIPGTGWDEQYF. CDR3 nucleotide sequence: TGCAGTGCTATCCCCGGGACAGGCTGGGACGAGCAGTACTTC.